This TCR beta chain comes out of a study of cytomegalovirus exposure and HLA in healthy donors (dated by TCRdb to 2015 to 2018). For the wider study: An earlier analysis of 550 to 700 of the donors reported approximately 290 Gb of sequence data and more than 90 million unique TCR beta sequences from about 200 million T cells. In a later analysis, previously published TCR beta repertoires from more than 500 donors were re-analyzed and high-resolution HLA genotyping was added so that TCR occurrence patterns could be studied. Donor age, sex, ethnicity and CMV serostatus were compiled alongside the repertoire data. Class I and class II HLA loci were covered by the typing at four-digit resolution. An earlier analysis of fewer than 700 of the donors applied high-throughput TCR beta sequencing to assess whether each TCR beta V gene segment acted as functional or pseudogenic. Four to six DR-DQ haplotypes were handled as single units for association and clustering, since linkage in the cohort was strong. Among around 400 genotyped donors of the cohort, an average of approximately 250,000 unique TCR beta nucleotide sequences were sequenced per donor, around 18% of them non-productive. About 330 gigabases of sequencing data and around 80 million unique TCR sequences made up an early release that covered 640 HLA-typed donors. Using immunosequencing, the study profiled T cell repertoires from some 670 subjects and related those repertoires to cytomegalovirus serostatus. To predict cytomegalovirus infection status, the study brought together high-throughput TCR immunosequencing, statistical association of individual TCRs with disease status, and machine learning. Typing coverage varied by locus: roughly 629-640 donors for A, B, C, DRB1 and DQB1; roughly 560 for DQA1; approximately 570 for DPA1; around 490 for DPB1. Rather than using new phenotypic data, the later analysis identified candidate immune exposures from TCR beta sequences and from how often those sequences occurred across donors. The aim of the study was to test whether cataloging public T cell receptors could identify signatures of past pathogen exposure. Besides the first cohort of 500 to 700 subjects, a separate validation cohort made up of 120 different subjects was used. A later genetic analysis used genome-wide SNP genotypes for about 55% of the 666 donors, treating that subset as a discovery cohort. Among the roughly 370 genotyped donors, roughly 80% belonged to the genetic ancestry cluster associated with self-reported Caucasian donors. Every discovery cohort repertoire had been produced on one sequencing platform. Results and caveats for the whole study, not just this receptor: In both the original and validation cohorts, the classifier was reported to diagnose cytomegalovirus status with high specificity and sensitivity. A later analysis found that most CMV-associated TCR beta chains appeared HLA-restricted, with HLA associations seemingly driven largely by CMV exposure. A total of around 150 TCR beta chains were listed by the study as associated with cytomegalovirus. A further reported finding was that TCR beta sequences accurately predicted the HLA-A and HLA-B alleles for most subjects in the first cohort. The only immune exposure information available for the cohort was CMV serostatus. In an earlier analysis of some 550 of the donors, most TCR beta V segments were observed in productive rearrangements about 90% or about 30% of the time, broadly matching IMGT annotations. A few of the identified cytomegalovirus-associated TCR beta chains were confirmed in vitro to be specific for cytomegalovirus antigens. It was suggested by the authors that the approach could potentially be generalized to other disease states and immunological phenotypes. Specific HLA alleles were associated with about 17,000 TCR beta sequences at a false discovery rate of 0.05 in a later analysis. Only TCR beta chains were sequenced in this cohort, and the absence of alpha or paired-chain data limited detectable features. The sequencing pipeline was judged likely to have produced a cluster of highly shared sequence variants as a technical artifact. While some public TCRs were present in many individuals, most TCR sequences turned up only very rarely across donors. In a later analysis, several top co-occurrence clusters were reported to appear linked to parvovirus B19, influenza, CMV and Epstein-Barr virus. When HLA alleles, especially DR and DQ, strongly co-occurred, attributing TCR associations to individual alleles was difficult. A later genetic analysis associated a missense DCLRE1C variant with V-gene and J-gene trimming of TCR beta chains, and an independent cohort replicated the association. Roughly uniform sequencing depth across donors was assumed in presence/absence analyses, although this assumption may not hold. Some IMGT-functional V segments, including TRBV6-2 and TRBV6-3, could not be distinguished by the 87-base-pair reads and were therefore excluded. Compared with equally common non-associated chains, HLA-associated TCR beta chains in a later analysis were more clonally expanded and had lower generation probabilities. According to a later genetic analysis, donors in an Asian-associated ancestry cluster had fewer N-insertions in productive TCRs than the approximately 630-donor mean. A later analysis found that TCR association rates varied across HLA loci, with DRB1 alleles showing the most associated TCRs and HLA-C alleles the fewest. The earlier analysis of some 540 of the donors excluded roughly 16 rarely observed V segments, including chromosome 9 orphons, because counts were too low. Linkage disequilibrium might explain the correlated functional status among segregating V segments, but an unknown experimental factor could not be ruled out. Because some donors lacked HLA typing at each locus, the association tests relied only on the typed subset.

V has 5 bases trimmed and J has 2 bases trimmed; junction bases matching no gene number 5. CDR1 and CDR2, looked up from the germline V gene (reference sequence), are SEHNR and FQNEAQ. The CDR3 has 14 amino acids, counting the end cysteine and phenylalanine. Just the 42-base CDR3 DNA is kept, in frame starting at base 1. As for this clone: The antigen it binds to is not known. Per-nucleotide qualities are absent, and no much larger clonotype sits a single base away.

The cohort comprised some 680 healthy bone marrow donors. At the time of sampling, every cohort member was nominally healthy, though immune exposures that went unrecorded were likely present. The donor was CMV seronegative and was included in the group of several hundred seronegative cohort members. A peripheral blood sample was collected from each donor, and TCR beta sequencing was performed on peripheral blood mononuclear cells. Genomic DNA extraction from the blood cell samples was performed with the Qiagen DNeasy Blood Extraction Kit. To prepare the library, the immunoSEQ multiplex PCR assay was applied. The multiplex PCR relied on a mix of 60 forward primers for TCR Vbeta segments and 13 reverse primers for TCR Jbeta segments. The CDR3 region of rearranged TCR beta genes was amplified from genomic DNA by a multiplex PCR assay. The Illumina HiSeq System was used to sequence the amplified TCR beta libraries as 87-base-pair reads. The original pipeline was this. In a later analysis, tens of millions of unique TCR beta chains were counted across the 500 to 850 repertoires, and around 10 million of these chains were shared by at least two donors. A nearest-neighbor algorithm error-corrected the raw reads and collapsed the reads into unique sequences, merging closely related sequences to remove PCR and sequencing errors. Alignment of CDR3 sequences to IMGT reference sequences was used to assign V, D and J gene segments. For a sequence to be retained, a match of at least six nucleotides to both a V gene segment and a J gene segment was required. A rearrangement counted as productive if the CDR3 had no stop codons and remained in frame with V and J, and every other rearrangement counted as non-productive. CDR3 was defined according to IMGT convention as the region running from the second conserved V-encoded cysteine to the conserved J-encoded phenylalanine. The earlier analysis of about 530 of the donors excluded any sequence lacking an unambiguous match to a single V gene segment. In an earlier analysis of almost 600 of the donors, a V segment was called functional when productive rearrangements were above 56.7%, and segregating when the standard deviation between donors exceeded 5%. A statistical classification framework was built for diagnosing cytomegalovirus status from the catalog of TCR beta chain sequences. In a later analysis, TCR nucleotide sequences were compared against IMGT/GENE-DB human TR gene sequences so that V and J genes could be assigned. The TCRdist pipeline was used in a later analysis to assign CDR3 sequences and most-parsimonious VDJ recombination scenarios. In a later analysis, each TCR beta chain was defined by its CDR3 amino acid sequence together with its V-gene family, and reads without a unique V-gene family were excluded. As a way to deal with suspected cross-contamination and a sequencing artifact, a later analysis dropped roughly 600 nucleotide sequences that were highly shared and had low generation probability. In a later analysis, a clonal expansion index for each public chain was calculated from normalized within-repertoire ranks of inferred template counts. In a later analysis, generation probabilities were computed using a VDJ recombination model fitted to out-of-frame rearrangements, and the results were checked against IGoR. Hypergeometric tests were used in a later analysis to score TCR-TCR, TCR-HLA and TCR-CMV co-occurrence, with a repertoire-size bias correction applied to the TCR pairs. To estimate false discovery rates, a later analysis permuted the HLA or CMV assignments 20 times. A later analysis grouped co-occurring TCRs with DBSCAN, adding TCRdist sequence similarity when clustering within HLA-allele-positive subsets. Co-occurrence clustering excluded repertoires with fewer than 30,000 or more than 120,000 public chains, plus five with anomalous nucleotide sharing. The table was pulled from immuneACCESS by TCRdb, which kept in-frame rearrangements only. Such tables lose some clones; where checked, under half of the loss comes from unresolved V genes, and the rest has no known cause. The V and J calls and clone size come from that table; D and trimming were worked out from the DNA. The sample data list some 65,000 clones, and 62% of these were observed just once. The ten largest clonotypes hold 2.5% to 3.5% of the sample.

The chain links TRBV7-9 with TRBJ1-1; 7 junctional bases match TRBD1. This TCR came from a man aged 25 to 40 in good health and CMV-seronegative. What was sequenced was PBMCs. The CDR3 sequence is CASSLWTGNTEAFF. The DNA sequence follows: TGTGCCAGCAGCCTCTGGACAGGTAACACTGAAGCTTTCTTT.